The 27 T cell receptor gamma chains below were found in one sample sequenced in a study of γδ T cells in repeated Plasmodium falciparum infection. TCRdb processed the multiplex PCR reads again with the CATT caller. The data show tens of thousands of gamma-chain clones, about 3% seen once. Bulk repertoires came from Vgamma9/Vdelta2+ or Vdelta2-negative gammadelta T cells flow-sorted from PBMC. The sequenced material came from gamma-delta T cells from blood. All receptors come from a pool of human donors (malaria-infected and uninfected, not separated).

This clone was seen repeatedly, ten times or more. This likely came from a read error, as a far larger clone is one base away. This rearrangement joins TRGV9 to TRGJ1 or TRGJ2. No J gene is reported in TCRdb; it was inferred here by comparing the DNA with germline. This CDR3 is 11 amino acids long. The germline V gene has CDR1 GITISATS and CDR2 ISYDGTV (reference sequence). In DNA form, the CDR3 reads TGTGCCCTGTGGGAGGTGTATAAGAAACTCTTT. The encoded protein is CALWEVYKKLF.

This clone was seen at least ten times. The V and J genes are TRGV2 and TRGJ1 or TRGJ2. The V gene end was trimmed by 2 bases and the J gene end by 9 bases; junction bases not matched to a gene: 7. CDR1 and CDR2 from the germline V gene are EGSNGY and YDSYNSKV. The CDR3 length is 12 residues. In DNA, the CDR3 is TGTGCCACCTGGGACGTCAGGACTAAGAAACTCTTT. Its protein product is CATWDVRTKKLF.

This clone was observed many times. Other nucleotide sequences from this sample produce the same CDR3. This sequence joins TRGV9 and TRGJ1 or TRGJ2. Germline CDR1 is GITISATS and CDR2 is ISYDGTV (reference sequence). V lost 0 bases to trimming and J lost 4 bases; unmatched junction nucleotides: 6. The CDR3 totals 14 residues. The CDR3 coding sequence is TGTGCCTTGTGGGAGGTGCACGGATATTATAAGAAACTCTTT. Its translation is CALWEVHGYYKKLF.

This clone was seen only a few times. TCRdb's protein, taken from a much larger clone, differs from this DNA's translation at residue 7, likely owing to a read error; the protein displayed comes from the DNA. For the V gene the call is TRGV4; the J gene has no call. Germline-derived CDR1 and CDR2 are EGSTGY and YDSYTSSV. CDR3 length: 11 amino acids. This chain's CDR3 is CATWDALVGVF. Here the CDR3 DNA reads TGTGCCACCTGGGATGCGCTGGTTGGAGTCTTT.

Ten or more counts support this clone. CDR3 nucleotides: TGTGCCTTGTGGGAGGTGCCTATAAAAAAACTCTTT. It encodes CALWEVPIKKLF. This sequence joins TRGV9 and TRGJ1 or TRGJ2. V was clipped by 0 bases and J by 13 bases; unmatched bases: 9. This CDR3 has 12 amino acids. CDR1 GITISATS and CDR2 ISYDGTV come from the germline V gene (reference sequence).

A remark on this clone: This likely reflects a read error, since a far larger clone is one base away. Other DNA sequences in the sample encode the same CDR3. The rearrangement links TRGV5 to TRGJP1. TCRdb supplies no J gene; here it was assigned by aligning the nucleotide sequence to germline. CDR3 length: 18 amino acids. Germline values: CDR1 VINAFY, CDR2 YDVSNSKD. V lost 2 bases to trimming and J lost 3 bases; unmatched junction nucleotides: 15. CDR3 protein: CATWDTPRGWSTGWFKIF. CDR3 nucleotides: TGTGCCACCTGGGACACCCCAAGGGGTTGGTCCACTGGTTGGTTCAAGATATTT.

There are a few counts of this clone. A far larger clone is one nucleotide away, so this likely arose from a read error. Other DNA sequences from this sample encode an identical CDR3 as well. The chain is built from TRGV4 and TRGJ1 or TRGJ2. No J gene is reported in TCRdb; it was inferred here by comparing the DNA with germline. The CDR3 loop spans 11 amino acids. Germline CDR1 reads EGSTGY; CDR2 reads YDSYTSSV. The CDR3 DNA reads TGTGCTACCATGAATTATTATAAGAAACTCTTT. Its translation: CATMNYYKKLF.

This clone showed up many times. The chain combines TRGV9 with TRGJP. Trimming took 0 bases from V and 3 from J; bases not matched to a gene: 8. Per the germline V gene, CDR1 is GITISATS and CDR2 is ISYDGTV (reference sequence). This CDR3 region has 19 residues. The CDR3 coding sequence is TGTGCCTTGTGGGAGGTGCTAGGGGCGCAAGAGTTGGGCAAAAAAATCAAGGTATTT. Its translation: CALWEVLGAQELGKKIKVF.

This clone was counted at least ten times. A single base is all that separates this from a far larger clone, so a read error is likely. The chain employs TRGV4 and TRGJ1 or TRGJ2. This CDR3 comprises 19 residues. Germline loops: CDR1 EGSTGY, CDR2 YDSYTSSV. CDR3 region: CATWNGLEWMHDSYYKKLF. Here the CDR3 DNA reads TGTGCCACCTGGAATGGACTAGAGTGGATGCACGATTCTTATTATAAGAAACTCTTT.

The table lists this clone with many counts. The protein held in TCRdb is that of a much larger clone and does not match this DNA's translation at residue 10, likely because of a read error; the protein shown is translated from the DNA. CDR3 residues: CATWDGHLRELF. CDR3 bases: TGTGCCACCTGGGATGGGCACTTGAGGGAACTCTTT. The V gene call is TRGV4, and the J gene call is absent. The CDR3 extends over 12 amino acids. Germline CDR1 is EGSTGY and CDR2 is YDSYTSSV.

This clone was counted many times. This chain uses TRGV4 with TRGJP1. The V gene end was trimmed by 5 bases and the J gene end by 1 base; junction bases not matched to a gene: 7. CDR3 length: 15 amino acids. The V gene's germline CDR1 is EGSTGY and CDR2 YDSYTSSV. The CDR3 DNA follows: TGTGCCACCTGGGTGAAGAGTACCACTGGTTGGTTCAAGATATTT. Residues: CATWVKSTTGWFKIF.

This clone showed up just a few times. Since a far larger clone is one base different, this is likely a read error. The DNA is omitted, as the CDR3 cannot be located on it reliably, and the CDR3 follows TCRdb's listing. No call exists for the J gene, whereas the V gene is TRGV9. The CDR3 is 33 amino acids long, termini counted. In germline, CDR1 is GITISATS, CDR2 ISYDGTV (reference sequence). CDR3 in amino acids: CALCSKGVVVIRNSLAVEQHWLSQVSIGRIQHF.

This clone showed up just a few times. The chain recombines TRGV4 with TRGJP2. The J gene, not given by TCRdb, was assigned here from a germline match of the nucleotide sequence. CDR3 length: 16 amino acids. Germline CDR1 and CDR2: EGSTGY and YDSYTSSV. Trimming cost V 0 bases and J 6 bases; bases outside gene matches: 10. DNA of the CDR3: TGTGCCACCTGGGATGGGCTCCCCGGACGTGATTGGATCAAGACGTTT. Translating gives CATWDGLPGRDWIKTF.

This clone has at least ten counts. The CDR3 reads CALWEPHGYYKKLF. For the CDR3, the DNA is TGTGCCTTGTGGGAGCCCCATGGGTATTATAAGAAACTCTTT. This chain uses TRGV9 with TRGJ1 or TRGJ2. Per germline, CDR1 GITISATS and CDR2 ISYDGTV (reference sequence). The CDR3 is 14 amino acids. Trimming at V came to 3 bases and at J to 4 bases, leaving 9 bases not matched to a gene.

This clone has ten or more counts. The J segment was not called; the V segment is TRGV2. This CDR3 comprises 15 residues. Germline CDR1 is EGSNGY and CDR2 is YDSYNSKV. The CDR3 loop is CATWDGRVGMQTQYF. The CDR3 DNA reads TGTGCCACCTGGGACGGGCGAGTCGGGATGCAGACCCAGTACTTC.

There are many counts of this clone. TCRdb attributes to this sequence the protein of a much larger clone, which differs from the DNA translation at residue 9; a read error is likely, and the protein displayed is translated from the DNA. The chain recombines TRGV2 with TRGJ1 or TRGJ2. Germline trimming cut 0 bases from V and 9 bases from J; bases unmatched to any gene: 8. From germline, CDR1 is EGSNGY and CDR2 YDSYNSKV. The CDR3 consists of 13 residues. CDR3 sequence reads: CATWDGRHSKKLF. The CDR3 coding sequence is TGTGCCACCTGGGACGGGCGTCATTCTAAGAAACTCTTT.

Details on this clone: TCRdb lists the protein of a much larger clone for this DNA, which differs at residue 3, so this is likely a read error; the protein given here is translated from the DNA itself. The chain uses TRGV3 and TRGJ1 or TRGJ2. The J gene is absent in TCRdb and was assigned here via DNA matching to germline. CDR1 VTNTFY and CDR2 YDVSTARD come from the germline V gene (reference sequence). The CDR3 runs 13 residues. The CDR3 region has the DNA TGTGCCGCCTGGGACAAGGGTGTACCTGGGAAACTCTTT. This sequence encodes CAAWDKGVPGKLF.

This clone was recorded many times. A read error likely explains why the TCRdb protein, taken from a much larger clone, differs from this DNA's translation at residue 9; the protein shown is translated from the DNA. The rearrangement joins TRGV2 to TRGJ1 or TRGJ2. Looked up from germline, CDR1 is EGSNGY and CDR2 is YDSYNSKV. The CDR3 contains 13 residues. With V trimmed by 0 bases and J by 8 bases, 7 bases remained unmatched. In nucleotides, the CDR3 is TGTGCCACCTGGGACGGGCCGGGTCATAAGAAACTCTTT. Amino acids: CATWDGPGHKKLF.

This clone has just a few counts. TCRdb shows a much larger clone's protein in place of this DNA's translation, and the two differ at residue 13, likely through a read error; the protein shown is translated from the DNA. The J gene has no call, while the V gene is TRGV9. The CDR3 runs 15 residues. Germline CDR1 GITISATS, CDR2 ISYDGTV (reference sequence). In DNA form, the CDR3 reads TGTGCCTTGTGGGAGCCGGTCGGTAGTGATTGGATCCAGACGTTT. Encoded protein: CALWEPVGSDWIQTF.

This clone was seen ten or more times. With only one base between it and a far larger clone, this is likely a read error. The DNA is omitted, as the CDR3 cannot be located on it reliably, and the CDR3 follows TCRdb's listing. The sample holds other DNA sequences that translate to the same CDR3. The V gene is TRGV5, but the J gene lacks a call. Germline assignment: CDR1 VINAFY and CDR2 YDVSNSKD. The CDR3 is made up of 32 amino acids, end residues included. CDR3 sequence reads: CATWDRRRIIRNSLAVEQHWLSQVSIGRIQHF.

Comments on this clone: The protein TCRdb lists belongs to a much larger clone and differs from this DNA's translation at residue 4, which points to a read error; the protein shown is made from the DNA. The V and J genes are TRGV9 and TRGJ1 or TRGJ2. Assignment of the J gene here rests on matching the DNA to germline, because TCRdb gives none. Germline V CDR1 and CDR2: GITISATS, ISYDGTV (reference sequence). The length of the CDR3 is 13 residues. Trimming at V came to 12 bases and at J to 0 bases, leaving 11 bases not matched to a gene. DNA for the CDR3: TGTGCCCTTGTCGGGCTGAATTATTATAAGAAACTCTTT. Encoded protein: CALVGLNYYKKLF.

This clone was detected ten times or more. TCRdb records a much larger clone's protein for this DNA, with a difference at residue 9 that likely arises from a read error; the protein given is the translation of the DNA. The chain employs TRGV9 and TRGJ1 or TRGJ2. CDR1 and CDR2 from the germline V gene are GITISATS and ISYDGTV (reference sequence). CDR3 length: 13 residues. V was clipped by 0 bases and J by 8 bases; unmatched bases: 7. The CDR3: CALWEVLFNKKLF. The CDR3 nucleotides are TGTGCCTTGTGGGAGGTGCTGTTTAATAAGAAACTCTTT.

Points on this clone: The likely explanation is a read error, given a far larger clone one base away. The same CDR3 also results from other DNA sequences found in this sample. CDR3 DNA: TGTGCCCTGTGGGAGGTGCACGTGGAGTTGGGCAAAAAAATCAAGGTATTT. It codes for CALWEVHVELGKKIKVF. The chain links TRGV9 to TRGJP. The J gene is not listed in TCRdb, so it was assigned here from a DNA match to germline. The length of the CDR3 is 17 residues. Germline V gives CDR1 GITISATS, CDR2 ISYDGTV (reference sequence).

This clone was found many times. The TCRdb record carries a much larger clone's protein, which differs from this DNA's translation at residue 3; a read error is the likely cause, and the protein listed here is the DNA translation. The rearrangement uses TRGV4 and TRGJ1 or TRGJ2. The CDR3 is 10 residues long. The germline V gene has CDR1 EGSTGY and CDR2 YDSYTSSV. The DNA for the CDR3 is TGTGCCGCCTGGTATTATAAGAAACTCTTT. This sequence encodes CAAWYYKKLF.

This clone turned up a few times. The TCRdb record carries a much larger clone's protein, which differs from this DNA's translation at residue 8; a read error is the likely cause, and the protein listed here is the DNA translation. The V gene is TRGV5, the J gene TRGJ1 or TRGJ2. The J gene comes from matching the DNA to germline here; TCRdb lacks it. This CDR3 comprises 14 residues. Trimming removed 3 bases from V and 7 bases from J; junction bases left unmatched: 12. Germline CDR1 and CDR2: VINAFY and YDVSNSKD. Here the CDR3 DNA reads TGTGCCACCTGGGACTCCTGTAGGCGGTATAAGAAACTCTTT. This sequence encodes CATWDSCRRYKKLF.

About this clone itself: TCRdb's entry gives the protein of a much larger clone, which mismatches this DNA's translation at residues 6 and 8, likely from a read error; the protein reported here is translated from the DNA. The chain employs TRGV9 and TRGJP. TCRdb lists no J gene, so it was determined here by aligning the DNA to germline. Germline values: CDR1 GITISATS, CDR2 ISYDGTV (reference sequence). The CDR3 is made up of 18 amino acids. V was pared by 2 bases and J by 4 bases, with 8 bases of the junction left unmatched. Written as DNA, the CDR3 is TGTGCCTTGTGGGAGGCGGGCCCTCAAGAGTTGGGCAAAAAAATCAAGGTATTT. Translating gives CALWEAGPQELGKKIKVF.

The sample holds many counts of this clone. This sequence joins TRGV8 and TRGJ1 or TRGJ2. CDR3 size: 13 residues. CDR1 is VENAVY, CDR2 YDSYNSRV, per germline. The V gene end was trimmed by 3 bases and the J gene end by 1 base; junction bases not matched to a gene: 3. This CDR3 is CATWDFNYYKKLF. CDR3 nucleotide sequence: TGTGCCACCTGGGATTTCAATTATTATAAGAAACTCTTT.